This TCR beta chain originates from a study of T cell changes during pregnancy in multiple sclerosis. This CDR3 is 15 amino acids long. Germline lookup yields CDR1 SGHRS and CDR2 YFSETQ. J was trimmed by 2 bases and V by 1 base; bases with no gene match: 6. Repertoires were generated with immunoSEQ multiplex PCR, while TCRdb's copy carries only in-frame clones and drops some. Here the sample spans approximately 90,000 clones, about 93% being singletons. Sequences were derived from peripheral blood, sampled in the third trimester of pregnancy. The sequence came from a female donor with multiple sclerosis, enrolled in a pregnancy study. V is TRBV5-1 and J is TRBJ2-7, with TRBD2 matching over 7 bases. The CDR3 is CASSLNQGGTYEQYF. The CDR3 DNA sequence: TGCGCCAGCAGCTTGAATCAGGGAGGGACCTACGAGCAGTACTTC. Full variable domain (rest looked up from reference TRBV5-1 and TRBJ2-7): KAGVTQTPRYLIKTRGQQVTLSCSPISGHRSVSWYQQTPGQGLQFLFEYFSETQRNKGNFPGRFSGRQFSNSRSEMNVSTLELGDSALYLCASSLNQGGTYEQYFGPGTRLTVT.